This T cell receptor beta chain was found in a study of OX40 agonist ivuxolimab in advanced cancers. Study-level information: Each dose-escalation patient presented with hepatocellular carcinoma, melanoma, renal cell or head and neck cancer.

Autoimmune disease history or systemic immunosuppression barred patients. Clones were sequenced by immunoSEQ multiplex PCR, and TCRdb holds only the in-frame ones, with some missing. The sample has roughly 100,000 clones, 90% to 95% seen once. The TCR was taken from an adult with an advanced solid tumor such as melanoma, head and neck, liver or kidney cancer. Sequenced material: CD4+ or CD8+ T cells sorted from blood, taken in a trial of the OX40 agonist ivuxolimab.

The CDR3: CASSQGVPRRSSKNIQYF. CDR3 nucleotide sequence: TGCGCCAGCAGCCAGGGAGTCCCTAGGAGATCCAGCAAAAACATTCAGTACTTC. This sequence joins TRBV4-1 and TRBJ2-4; D perhaps matches TRBD2 (5 bases). V was cut by 3 bases and J by 3 bases, with 21 bases left in between. This CDR3 has 18 residues. Germline V lookup: CDR1 MGHRA, CDR2 YSYEKL.